Below, 17 T cell receptor beta chains from the same sample are listed, as sequenced in a study of T cell clonotyping in hematopoietic cell transplantation. The method was immunoSEQ multiplex PCR; TCRdb's version includes in-frame clones alone and lacks a portion of them. The table shows roughly 1,600 clones, with less than 80% occurring only once. This specimen consisted of PBMCs, obtained 30 days after allogeneic stem cell transplant. The receptor source for this set is a male patient between 60 and 69 years old who had an allogeneic stem cell transplant, so the T cells may come from the graft donor. Some clones in this sample may be carry-over from other donors' samples.

J is TRBJ1-2 and V is TRBV5-6; TRBD1 aligns across 8 bases. Germline loops: CDR1 SGHDT, CDR2 YYEEEE. Unmatched junction bases numbered 5, after V lost 0 bases and J lost 7 bases. This CDR3 region has 14 residues. The CDR3 is CASSLEGQGFGYTF. CDR3 in DNA: TGTGCCAGCAGCTTGGAAGGACAGGGTTTTGGCTACACCTTC.

The J gene is TRBJ1-2, the V gene TRBV18; D uncertain. Germline CDR1 is KGHSH and CDR2 is LQKENI. CDR3 length: 13 amino acids. V gave up 2 bases and J gave up 4 bases, with 8 bases separating them. CDR3 amino acids: CASSPGSVYGYTF. CDR3 in DNA: TGTGCCAGCTCACCAGGATCCGTCTATGGCTACACCTTC.

The chain links TRBV5-6 to TRBJ2-7, with no clear D. CDR3 length equals 13 residues. Germline-derived CDR1 and CDR2 are SGHDT and YYEEEE. V lost 2 bases and J 1 base, leaving 7 bases between the germline ends. CDR3: CASSFSPSYEQYF. In DNA, the CDR3 is TGTGCCAGCAGCTTTAGCCCATCCTACGAGCAGTACTTC.

This clone was seen a few times. The chain joins TRBV4-1 to TRBJ2-5; TRBD1 matches 9 bases. Germline CDR1 and CDR2: MGHRA and YSYEKL. There are 16 residues in the CDR3. V was clipped by 0 bases and J by 4 bases; unmatched bases: 6. The CDR3 here is CASSQDRPGQGETQYF. DNA of the CDR3: TGCGCCAGCAGCCAAGATCGCCCGGGACAGGGAGAGACCCAGTACTTC.

The rearrangement uses TRBV5-4 and TRBJ1-2; perhaps TRBD1 as D (6 bases). The CDR3 is 14 residues long. Germline V gene lookup returns CDR1 SGHNT and CDR2 YYREEE (reference sequence). Between the trimmed V and J ends, which lost 6 bases and 7 bases, there was a span of 19 bases. Here the CDR3 reads CASIQGHLQGGYTF. The CDR3 DNA is TGTGCCAGCATTCAGGGACATCTTCAAGGTGGCTACACCTTC. Looking up the rest from reference TRBV5-4 and TRBJ1-2 gives the full variable domain: ETGVTQSPTHLIKTRGQQVTLRCSSQSGHNTVSWYQQALGQGPQFIFQYYREEENGRGNFPPRFSGLQFPNYSSELNVNALELDDSALYLCASIQGHLQGGYTFGSGTRLTVV.

About this clone itself: Germline is not matched at one junction end, which may reflect a read error. V gene TRBV13 combines with J gene TRBJ2-7, with 7 bases fitting TRBD2. CDR3 length: 15 residues. Germline loops: CDR1 PRHDT, CDR2 FYEKMQ (reference sequence). In DNA, the CDR3 is TGTGCCAGCAGCTTAGGGCGGGGAGGGTCCTCCGAGCAGTACTTC. Its protein is CASSLGRGGSSEQYF.

The chain links TRBV19 to TRBJ1-1; D may be TRBD1 (5 bases). V was shortened by 5 bases and J by 9 bases, with 7 bases between the two germline ends. This CDR3 contains 10 residues. Germline CDR1 and CDR2: LNHDA and SQIVND (reference sequence). CDR3 region: CASSGAKAFF. The CDR3 DNA sequence: TGTGCCAGTAGTGGGGCCAAAGCTTTCTTT.

The chain has TRBV7-3 and TRBJ2-7, with D hard to call. The germline CDR1 and CDR2 sequences are SGHTA and FQGTGA. V lost 1 base to trimming and J lost 7 bases, with 5 bases between them. CDR3 length equals 11 residues. The CDR3 nucleotides are TGTGCCAGCAGCTTAAATGTGGAGCAGTACTTC. Its protein product is CASSLNVEQYF.

V and J are TRBV27 and TRBJ1-1; D gene uncertain. Germline assignment: CDR1 MNHEY and CDR2 SMNVEV (reference sequence). Deletions cut 6 bases from V and 1 base from J, with 3 bases between. The CDR3 is 11 residues long. CDR3 sequence reads: CASSANTEAFF. Written as DNA, the CDR3 is TGTGCCAGCAGCGCGAACACTGAAGCTTTCTTT.

This chain uses TRBV5-1 with TRBJ2-7; TRBD1 is a possible D gene (6 bases). This CDR3 has 14 amino acids. V shed 0 bases and J shed 0 bases, with 7 bases lying between them. The germline CDR1 and CDR2 sequences are SGHRS and YFSETQ. CDR3 loop: CASSLEGHSYEQYF. The CDR3, as DNA: TGCGCCAGCAGCTTGGAGGGACACTCCTACGAGCAGTACTTC.

This chain links TRBV5-4 with TRBJ2-1, with D perhaps matching TRBD2 (6 bases). The CDR3 has 13 amino acids. Germline CDR1 reads SGHNT; CDR2 reads YYREEE (reference sequence). Trimming took off 4 bases at V and 9 bases at J, with 14 bases between the two ends. The CDR3 DNA is TGTGCCAGCAGCCCGGACTACGTCGGTGAGCAGTTCTTC. It translates to CASSPDYVGEQFF.

Concerning this clone: At one of its ends the junction is not consistent with the germline gene, which may arise from a read error. The chain is built from TRBV4-1 and TRBJ2-1, with D perhaps matching TRBD1 or TRBD2 (5 bases each). The CDR3 extends over 15 amino acids. Germline CDR1 MGHRA, CDR2 YSYEKL. The CDR3 coding sequence is TGCGCCAGAAGCCAAGGTGGGACGGCCTACAATGAGCAGTTCTTC. Its protein product is CARSQGGTAYNEQFF.

V usage is TRBV30 and J usage is TRBJ1-2, with D perhaps TRBD1 (5 bases). CDR3 size: 13 residues. Germline loops: CDR1 GTSNPN, CDR2 SVGIG (reference sequence). The CDR3 sequence: CAGRRTTNYGYTF. CDR3 DNA: TGTGCGGGCCGTCGGACAACTAACTATGGCTACACCTTC.

The gene calls are TRBV5-1 and TRBJ2-7, with 9 bases aligning to TRBD1. V trimming: 0 bases; J trimming: 3 bases; junction bases outside the gene matches: 1. Germline V CDR1 and CDR2: SGHRS, YFSETQ. The CDR3 is made up of 14 amino acids. The DNA of the CDR3 is TGCGCCAGCAGCTTGGAGGGACAGGGCTACGAGCAGTACTTC. Protein product: CASSLEGQGYEQYF.

V is TRBV4-3 and J is TRBJ2-7, with TRBD2 matching 8 bases. CDR3 length: 18 residues. Germline V gene sequence: CDR1 LGHNA, CDR2 YSLEER. J lost 0 bases, V lost 0 bases, and 10 bases had no gene match. CDR3 coding DNA: TGCGCCAGCAGCCAAGAGGCATTGAGGCGGGAGGTCTCCTACGAGCAGTACTTC. Amino acid sequence: CASSQEALRREVSYEQYF.

The chain uses TRBV7-6 and TRBJ2-1, with 10 bases lining up with TRBD1. The CDR3 sequence is 13 residues long. Germline CDR1 SGHVS, CDR2 FNYEAQ. J gave up 7 bases and V 4 bases, and 1 base lay outside the gene matches. The CDR3 bases are TGTGCCAGCAGCTCGGGACAGGGGAATGAGCAGTTCTTC. It specifies CASSSGQGNEQFF.

The rearrangement uses TRBV5-6 and TRBJ1-5; D is possibly TRBD1 (5 bases). The CDR3 contains 14 residues. Trimming pared 0 bases from V and 6 bases from J, leaving 10 bases between. Germline assignment: CDR1 SGHDT and CDR2 YYEEEE. CDR3 DNA sequence: TGTGCCAGCAGCTTGGTAGGGGCCGTTCAGCCCCAGCATTTT. It is translated as CASSLVGAVQPQHF.